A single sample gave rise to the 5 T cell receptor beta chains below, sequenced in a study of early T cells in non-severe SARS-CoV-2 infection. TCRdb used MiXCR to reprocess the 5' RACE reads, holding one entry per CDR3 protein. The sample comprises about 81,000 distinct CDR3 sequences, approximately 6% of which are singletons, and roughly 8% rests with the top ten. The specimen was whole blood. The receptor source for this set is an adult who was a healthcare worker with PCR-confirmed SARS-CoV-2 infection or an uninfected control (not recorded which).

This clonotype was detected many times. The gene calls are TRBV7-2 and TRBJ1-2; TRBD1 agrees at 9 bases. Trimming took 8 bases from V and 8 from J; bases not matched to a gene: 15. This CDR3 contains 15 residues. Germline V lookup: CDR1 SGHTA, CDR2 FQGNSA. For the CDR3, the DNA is TGTGCCAGCTCCGGCCAAGTACAGGGGGCGAGCGGCTACACCTTC. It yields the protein CASSGQVQGASGYTF.

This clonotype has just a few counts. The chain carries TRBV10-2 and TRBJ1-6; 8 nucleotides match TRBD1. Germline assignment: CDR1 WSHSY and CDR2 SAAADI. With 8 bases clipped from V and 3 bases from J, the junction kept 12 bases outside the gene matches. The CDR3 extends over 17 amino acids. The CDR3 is CASGPGQASRYNSPLHF. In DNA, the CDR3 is TGCGCCAGCGGGCCGGGACAGGCTTCCCGCTATAATTCACCCCTCCACTTT.

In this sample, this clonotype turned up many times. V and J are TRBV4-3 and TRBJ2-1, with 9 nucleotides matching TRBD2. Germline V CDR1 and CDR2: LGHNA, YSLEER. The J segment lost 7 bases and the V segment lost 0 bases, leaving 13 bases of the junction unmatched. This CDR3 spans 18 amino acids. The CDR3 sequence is CASSQDGGGVAGVNEQFF. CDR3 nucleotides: TGCGCCAGCAGCCAAGACGGAGGTGGGGTAGCGGGAGTGAATGAGCAGTTCTTC.

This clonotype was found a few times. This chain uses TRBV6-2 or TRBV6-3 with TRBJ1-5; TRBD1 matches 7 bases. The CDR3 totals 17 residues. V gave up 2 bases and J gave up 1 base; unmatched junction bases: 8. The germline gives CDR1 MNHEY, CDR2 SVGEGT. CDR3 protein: CASSYASGGTSNQPQHF. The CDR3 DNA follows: TGTGCCAGCAGTTACGCGTCAGGGGGTACGAGCAATCAGCCCCAGCATTTT.

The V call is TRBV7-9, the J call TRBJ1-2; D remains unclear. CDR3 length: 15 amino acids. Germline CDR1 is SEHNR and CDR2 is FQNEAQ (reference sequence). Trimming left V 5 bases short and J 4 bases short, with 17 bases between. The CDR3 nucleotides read TGTGCCAGCAGCCCTACGAGGAATGCGGTCTATGGCTACACCTTC. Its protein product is CASSPTRNAVYGYTF. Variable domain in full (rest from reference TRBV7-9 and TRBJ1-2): DTGVSQNPRHKITKRGQNVTFRCDPISEHNRLYWYRQTLGQGPEFLTYFQNEAQLEKSRLLSDRFSAERPKGSFSTLEIQRTEQGDSAMYLCASSPTRNAVYGYTFGSGTRLTVV.